This entry is about one T cell receptor beta chain. Antigen: not known. The data were taken from a study of response to subunit inactivated influenza vaccine. Germline V gives CDR1 MGHRA, CDR2 YSYEKL. CDR3 size: 18 residues. J was trimmed by 8 bases and V by 0 bases; bases with no gene match: 14. The study, taken as a whole, reports: That few new T cells are recruited by each seasonal influenza vaccination was the authors' suggestion.

In TCRdb, the RT-PCR reads were re-called with MiXCR into one record per CDR3 protein. The sample lists 500,000 to 750,000 distinct CDR3 sequences; around 13% were seen once. V and J are TRBV4-1 and TRBJ2-1; 9 positions match TRBD2. The material was PBMCs from blood, obtained approximately 12 days after vaccination. This receptor was taken from a man aged 45-60 years who received an inactivated influenza vaccine. DNA for the CDR3: TGCGCCAGCAGCCAAGATTCCGCCCTAGCGGGAATTGTCGATGAGCAGTTCTTC. Its translation: CASSQDSALAGIVDEQFF.